The present TCR beta chain was sequenced within a study of CD8 T cells in ankylosing spondylitis. General study points: It was reported that disease-linked clones were significantly enriched in matched ankylosing spondylitis synovial fluid. It appeared that ankylosing spondylitis blood was characterized by a TCR beta motif of several highly homologous variants. Disease-linked clones proved CD8+ and comparatively uncommon in peripheral blood.

Concerning this clonotype: Its antigen remains unknown.

Quantitative 5'-RACE was performed with molecular barcodes, and it yielded the TCR beta libraries. Each CDR3 protein gets one entry after TCRdb re-called the 5' RACE reads with MiXCR. The sample carries about 42,000 distinct CDR3 sequences, more than 3% recorded once. The TCR sequence derives from a female donor with ankylosing spondylitis or in good health (not recorded which). The sequencing sample was made of blood, either unsorted or a sorted T cell fraction (not recorded which).

CDR3 amino acids: CASSVGLRGHEKLFF. CDR3 DNA sequence: TGTGCCAGCAGCGTAGGCCTCAGGGGGCATGAAAAACTGTTTTTT. V is TRBV9 and J is TRBJ1-4, with TRBD1 identical over 8 bases. The CDR3 is 15 amino acids. V shed 0 bases, J shed 6 bases, and the junction held 4 bases outside the gene matches. In germline, CDR1 is SGDLS, CDR2 YYNGEE.